The 2 T cell receptor beta chains given below trace back to one sample, sequenced in a study of T cell changes during pregnancy in multiple sclerosis. Method: immunoSEQ multiplex PCR; TCRdb's copy keeps in-frame clones and lacks some. Here the sample spans tens of thousands of clones, about 92% being singletons. The sequencing here drew on CD4+ T cells from peripheral blood mononuclear cells, taken in the second trimester of pregnancy. Receptor source: a female donor with multiple sclerosis, enrolled in a pregnancy study.

The rearrangement uses TRBV7-3 and TRBJ2-2; D is ambiguous. Germline loops: CDR1 SGHTA, CDR2 FQGTGA. With 1 base removed from V and 4 bases from J, the gap between germline ends came to 4 bases. This CDR3 contains 13 residues. The CDR3: CASSLSSTGELFF. Here the CDR3 DNA reads TGTGCCAGCAGCTTAAGTAGCACCGGGGAGCTGTTTTTT.

The rearrangement links TRBV5-1 to TRBJ2-5; D is ambiguous. Germline V gene data show CDR1 as SGHRS and CDR2 as YFSETQ. The ends were cut back, 7 bases at V and 5 bases at J, with 18 bases in the middle. CDR3 length: 14 amino acids. CDR3 in DNA: TGCGCCAGCCGTCAGACGCGGAACTGGGAGACCCAGTACTTC. The encoded protein is CASRQTRNWETQYF.